These 2 T cell receptor beta chains came from one sample sequenced in a study of healthy donors' naive CD4 and CD8 T cells. A linear amplification protocol produced the TCR libraries from roughly 480 ng of total RNA. MiXCR, applied by TCRdb to the reads, yields one record per CDR3 protein. Of approximately 180,000 distinct CDR3 sequences listed, 74% were seen once; the top ten hold 2% to 2.5%. The sample consisted of naive CD4+ and CD8+ T cells sorted from blood, pooled from several donors. Receptors were obtained from a pool of human donors in good health; the sample pools cells from several healthy donors.

CDR3 sequence: CASSPRTGGAGEQYF. The CDR3 nucleotides are TGTGCCAGCAGTCCACGGACAGGGGGCGCGGGTGAGCAGTACTTC. The chain links TRBV27 to TRBJ2-7, with 11 bases fitting TRBD1. The CDR3 sequence is 15 residues long. The V gene end was trimmed by 5 bases and the J gene end by 7 bases; junction bases not matched to a gene: 10. The germline V gene encodes CDR1 MNHEY and CDR2 SMNVEV (reference sequence).

The chain is built from TRBV10-3 and TRBJ1-1; no firm D call. The germline CDR1 and CDR2 sequences are ENHRY and SYGVKD. The CDR3 runs to 12 residues. V was pared by 7 bases and J by 1 base, with 7 bases between. The CDR3 DNA is TGTGCCATCAAACAGCCGAACACTGAAGCTTTCTTT. Translating it yields CAIKQPNTEAFF.